The 9 T cell receptor beta chains below all came from one sample that was sequenced in a study of blood T cells in healthy people across ages. Combining a sample-barcoded 5' primer with a J-beta primer mix, a second PCR ran for about 7 to 11 cycles. TCRdb ran MiXCR on the 5' RACE reads and lists one entry per CDR3 protein. The sample records about 1.1 million distinct CDR3 sequences, more than 30% being singletons. Sequenced input: blood. The receptors here all came from a man aged 18 to 29 in good health.

This clonotype was seen a handful of times. The genes are TRBV20-1 and TRBJ2-7; D is undetermined. The CDR3 extends over 11 amino acids. Trimming left V 8 bases short and J 2 bases short, with 10 bases between. The germline V gene encodes CDR1 DFQATT and CDR2 SNEGSKA (reference sequence). CDR3 loop: CSPVNPYEQYF. The CDR3, as DNA: TGCAGTCCAGTTAACCCCTACGAGCAGTACTTC.

This clonotype was seen a handful of times. V is TRBV7-2 and J is TRBJ2-2; the match to TRBD2 covers 8 bases. Germline values: CDR1 SGHTA, CDR2 FQGNSA. Losses at the gene ends were 5 bases for V and 1 base for J; bases not matched to a gene: 9. The CDR3 length is 17 residues. Here the CDR3 DNA reads TGTGCCAGCAGCAAACGGGGCGGGGGGATGAACACCGGGGAGCTGTTTTTT. It yields the protein CASSKRGGGMNTGELFF.

The chain combines TRBV4-3 with TRBJ2-5, with unresolved D. CDR1 is LGHNA, CDR2 YSLEER, per germline. CDR3 length equals 13 residues. Trimming cost V 1 base and J 11 bases, with 14 bases left between them. CDR3 residues: CASSQGGKGEQYF. The CDR3 nucleotides are TGCGCCAGCAGCCAAGGGGGTAAGGGTGAGCAGTACTTC.

V gene TRBV9 combines with J gene TRBJ2-3; TRBD2 agrees at 8 bases. The length of the CDR3 is 16 residues. The ends lost 0 bases at V and 4 bases at J; junction bases unmatched: 7. Germline V lookup: CDR1 SGDLS, CDR2 YYNGEE. The chain's CDR3 is CASSVEIAGGADTQYF. The DNA of the CDR3 is TGTGCCAGCAGCGTAGAGATTGCGGGGGGTGCAGATACGCAGTATTTT.

This chain's CDR3 is CAWITSGVSTDTQYF. CDR3 bases: TGTGCCTGGATAACTAGCGGGGTATCCACAGATACGCAGTATTTT. The chain has TRBV30 and TRBJ2-3; 10 bases map to TRBD2. Trimming removed 4 bases from V and 2 bases from J; junction bases left unmatched: 6. The V gene's germline CDR1 is GTSNPN and CDR2 SVGIG (reference sequence). The CDR3 runs 15 residues.

Comments on this clonotype: Germline and junction disagree at one end, which may indicate a read error. The rearrangement joins TRBV20-1 to TRBJ2-1; 8 bases are shared with TRBD1. The CDR3 contains 12 residues. The germline CDR1 and CDR2 sequences are DFQATT and SNEGSKA (reference sequence). The CDR3 spells CRANRGENEQFF. In nucleotides, the CDR3 is TGCAGGGCTAACAGGGGGGAAAATGAGCAGTTCTTC.

With regard to this clonotype: The junction does not match germline at one end; this may be a read error. V usage is TRBV6-5 and J usage is TRBJ1-2; D unresolved. Per germline, CDR1 MNHEY and CDR2 SVGAGI. The CDR3 totals 14 residues. The CDR3 loop is CASRPSGDHYGHTF. The CDR3 coding sequence is TGTGCCAGCAGGCCCTCTGGTGATCACTATGGCCACACCTTC.

This clonotype was detected a few times. The chain joins TRBV29-1 to TRBJ2-1; D may be TRBD2 (6 bases). The germline V gene has CDR1 SQVTM and CDR2 ANQGSEA. The CDR3 totals 9 residues. V dropped 8 bases and J dropped 12 bases, with 11 bases sitting between them. CDR3 in amino acids: CSTDGGQFF. CDR3 sequence (DNA): TGCAGCACTGACGGGGGGCAGTTCTTC.

The genes are TRBV6-5 and TRBJ1-1, with TRBD1 matching 9 bases. CDR3 length: 13 amino acids. CDR1 is MNHEY, CDR2 SVGAGI, per germline. Trimming at V came to 6 bases and at J to 4 bases, leaving 3 bases not matched to a gene. The CDR3 coding sequence is TGTGCCAGCAGACAGGGGGCCCTCACTGAAGCTTTCTTT. It codes for CASRQGALTEAFF.